Given below is one T cell receptor (beta chain) in context. Measured with immunoSEQ multiplex PCR; TCRdb has only the in-frame clones, and not every one. The sample gives 2 million to 2.5 million clones, approximately 95% of which show up once; approximately 0.13% is in the top ten. The sample comes from a study of shared clonotypes between healthy human individuals. Study in general: Three CD4 naive, three CD4 memory, two CD8 naive and one CD8 memory plate were used per donor.

The CDR3 has 17 residues. Germline CDR1 is SGHNT and CDR2 is YYREEE (reference sequence). The junction had 13 bases not matched to a gene; V was cut back by 5 bases and J by 6 bases. The sequencing sample was made of naive CD4+ T cells sorted from blood. Subset meaning: CD45RA+ positively selected. The chain employs TRBV5-4 and TRBJ2-3, with TRBD1 matching over 12 bases. The receptor was derived from a man between 18 and 29 years old in good health. The chain's CDR3 is CASSKVPGQGASDTQYF. The CDR3 bases are TGTGCCAGCAGTAAAGTGCCGGGACAGGGGGCAAGTGATACGCAGTATTTT. Complete variable domain (other parts from reference TRBV5-4 and TRBJ2-3): ETGVTQSPTHLIKTRGQQVTLRCSSQSGHNTVSWYQQALGQGPQFIFQYYREEENGRGNFPPRFSGLQFPNYSSELNVNALELDDSALYLCASSKVPGQGASDTQYFGPGTRLTVL.